The rows below give T cell receptor beta chains drawn from one sample of a study of CD4 T cells in relation to SARS-CoV-2 and coronaviruses. TCRdb's copy holds only in-frame clones and misses some; the assay was immunoSEQ multiplex PCR. There are some 45,000 clones in the sample; almost 85% occur only once, and 1.1% to 1.5% lies in the top ten. The antigens for these receptors are not known. Material: naive CD4+ T cells from PBMCs, cultured in vitro. The receptors here all came from an adult with COVID-19. Both conserved end residues are part of each CDR3. D genes are given only for firm matches. Clone size is shown for a subset of rows, as once, few, many or a class of expanded clone.

D | J | V | size | DNA | CDR3
NA | TRBJ2-7 | TRBV21-1 | NA | TGTGCCAGCAGAATACCGGTGGACAGGGGTGGGTATGGGAACGAGCAGTACTTC | CASRIPVDRGGYGNEQYF
NA | TRBJ2-3 | TRBV15 | NA | TGTGCCACCAGCAGAGAGGGCACCCGAAACACAGATACGCAGTATTTT | CATSREGTRNTDTQYF
NA | TRBJ1-2 | TRBV6-6 | NA | TGTGCCAGCAGTCCCTTCCGCACAAACTCTAACTATGGCTACACCTTC | CASSPFRTNSNYGYTF
TRBD2 | TRBJ2-7 | TRBV10-3 | NA | TGTGCCATCAGTGAGATAGCGGGGACTTCCTACGAGCAGTACTTC | CAISEIAGTSYEQYF
NA | TRBJ2-5 | TRBV18 | NA | TGTGCCAGCTCACCGTCCGGGGCTGCGATCCAAGAGACCCAGTACTTC | CASSPSGAAIQETQYF
NA | TRBJ1-2 | TRBV12-3/TRBV12-4 | NA | TGTGCCAGCACCCTCCAGGGGCTTTATGGCTACACCTTC | CASTLQGLYGYTF
NA | TRBJ1-2 | TRBV3-1/TRBV3-2 | NA | TGTGCCAGCAGCCAAGGCAGCGGGTCCGGCTACACCTTC | CASSQGSGSGYTF
NA | TRBJ1-2 | TRBV29-1 | NA | TGCAGCGCAGAAGAAGGGGGGGCTAACTATGGCTACACCTTC | CSAEEGGANYGYTF
TRBD1 | TRBJ2-3 | TRBV7-6 | NA | TGTGCCAGCAGCTTAGTTCCGGGACAGGGAAGAGATACGCAGTATTTT | CASSLVPGQGRDTQYF
NA | TRBJ2-2 | TRBV19 | NA | TGTGCCAGTAGTATAGGAGGCGCTCTAGCTATCGGGGAGCTGTTTTTT | CASSIGGALAIGELFF
NA | TRBJ2-1 | TRBV19 | few | TGTGCCAGTAGTATAATAGGTGAGCAGTTCTTC | CASSIIGEQFF
TRBD2 | TRBJ2-3 | TRBV24-1 | NA | TGTGCCACCAGTGATTCTAGCGGGAAAACAGATACGCAGTATTTT | CATSDSSGKTDTQYF
TRBD1 | TRBJ2-5 | TRBV5-1 | once | TGCGCCAGCAGGCCGGGACAGGGGGGAGAGACCCAGTACTTC | CASRPGQGGETQYF
TRBD2 | TRBJ2-1 | TRBV28 | once | TGTGCCAGCAGTTTGGGGGGACTAGCGGGCTACAATGAGCAGTTCTTC | CASSLGGLAGYNEQFF
TRBD2 | TRBJ2-7 | TRBV4-2 | NA | TGTGCCAGCAGCCAAGAAGAAACGGCTAGCGGGACGTACGAGCAGTACTTC | CASSQEETASGTYEQYF
NA | TRBJ2-3 | TRBV3-1/TRBV3-2 | NA | TGTGCCAGCAGAAGAGAAAGCACAGATACGCAGTATTTT | CASRRESTDTQYF
TRBD1 | TRBJ2-2 | TRBV18 | NA | TGTGCCAGCTCACCACCGGACAGGGGGATTTCCGGGGAGCTGTTTTTT | CASSPPDRGISGELFF
NA | TRBJ1-2 | TRBV12-3/TRBV12-4 | NA | TGTGCCAGCAGTTTTGGGCCAGGGGATGGCTACACCTTC | CASSFGPGDGYTF
NA | TRBJ2-5 | TRBV2 | NA | TGTGCCAGCCTCGGGAGCCACAAGGGAAAAGCGGAGACCCAGTACTTC | CASLGSHKGKAETQYF
TRBD1 | TRBJ2-2 | TRBV2 | NA | TGTGCCAGCATATCGGGACAGGGGGTAACCACCGGGGAGCTGTTTTTT | CASISGQGVTTGELFF
TRBD2 | TRBJ2-2 | TRBV2 | NA | TGTGCCAGCAAGTACATTAGGACTAGTCATAACACCGGGGAGCTGTTTTTT | CASKYIRTSHNTGELFF
NA | TRBJ1-4 | TRBV2 | NA | TGTGCCAGCTGGCGGCAGACTAATGAAAAACTGTTTTTT | CASWRQTNEKLFF
TRBD1 | TRBJ1-2 | TRBV5-4 | NA | TGTGCCAGCAGCTTGGCCGTGAGCACAGGGGGGGCTGGCTACACCTTC | CASSLAVSTGGAGYTF
NA | TRBJ2-1 | TRBV19 | NA | TGTGCCAGTACTACTCGGACAAGCGATGAGCAGTTCTTC | CASTTRTSDEQFF
TRBD1 | TRBJ2-1 | TRBV18 | NA | TGTGCCAGCTCAACCGGGACAGCCTCCTACAATGAGCAGTTCTTC | CASSTGTASYNEQFF
NA | TRBJ2-2 | TRBV5-1 | NA | TGCGCCAGCAGCTTGGGGGGTTCTGGGGAGCTGTTTTTT | CASSLGGSGELFF
NA | TRBJ2-3 | TRBV30 | NA | TGTGCCTGGAGTGTACCTCCACGGGGCACAGATACGCAGTATTTT | CAWSVPPRGTDTQYF
TRBD2 | TRBJ2-1 | TRBV7-2 | NA | TGTGCCAGCAGCCAGACTAGCGGGGCATACAATGAGCAGTTCTTC | CASSQTSGAYNEQFF
TRBD2 | TRBJ2-3 | TRBV18 | NA | TGTGCCAGCTCACCACGGCGGGAGGTCACAGATACGCAGTATTTT | CASSPRREVTDTQYF
NA | TRBJ2-3 | TRBV30 | NA | TGTGCCTGGAGTCCCTCCCCGGGGGCTTCAGACACAGATACGCAGTATTTT | CAWSPSPGASDTDTQYF
TRBD1 | TRBJ2-7 | TRBV11-3 | NA | TGTGCCAGCAGCCGGGACAGATCCTACGAGCAGTACTTC | CASSRDRSYEQYF
NA | TRBJ2-1 | TRBV11-2 | NA | TGTGCCAGCAGCTTAGACCACAATGAGCAGTTCTTC | CASSLDHNEQFF
NA | TRBJ1-4 | TRBV27 | NA | TGTGCCAGCAGACAACAGGGTTCTAATGAAAAACTGTTTTTT | CASRQQGSNEKLFF
NA | TRBJ2-5 | TRBV28 | NA | TGTGCCAGCAGTTTCCACACTGCTCAAGAGACCCAGTACTTC | CASSFHTAQETQYF
TRBD2 | TRBJ2-7 | TRBV29-1 | NA | TGCAGCGCCCAGGGACTAGCGGGCGCGGGGGCCTCCTACGAGCAGTACTTC | CSAQGLAGAGASYEQYF
NA | TRBJ1-4 | TRBV30 | NA | TGTGCCTGGAAGGCAGGGCGAGGTTATGAAAAACTGTTTTTT | CAWKAGRGYEKLFF
NA | TRBJ2-7 | TRBV6-2/TRBV6-3 | few | TGTGCCAGCAGCAGGAGTGTGTACGAGCAGTACTTC | CASSRSVYEQYF
TRBD2 | TRBJ2-7 | TRBV5-4 | NA | TGTGCCAGCAGCTTGGCCGGGGTAGCGGGAGCAGGGGAGCAGTACTTC | CASSLAGVAGAGEQYF
NA | TRBJ2-1 | TRBV7-9 | NA | TGTGCCAGCAGCTTAGAACTTACTGATTCTGAGCAGTTCTTC | CASSLELTDSEQFF
TRBD1 | TRBJ1-6 | TRBV5-4 | few | TGTGCCAGCAGCTGGAGTGGGACAGGGGGTCGTTATAATTCACCCCTCCACTTT | CASSWSGTGGRYNSPLHF
NA | TRBJ2-7 | TRBV24-1 | NA | TGTGCCACCTCGGCCTACGAGCAGTACTTC | CATSAYEQYF
NA | TRBJ2-2 | TRBV5-1 | NA | TGCGCCAGCAGCCCCGGGGGCGGGGAGCTGTTTTTT | CASSPGGGELFF
TRBD2 | TRBJ2-3 | TRBV5-4 | NA | TGTGCCAGCAGCTCGGGGACTAGCGGGAGCACAGATACGCAGTATTTT | CASSSGTSGSTDTQYF
TRBD2 | TRBJ2-7 | TRBV6-4 | NA | TGTGCCAGCAGCGCCGGGTTAGCGGGTCCCGATGAGCAGTACTTC | CASSAGLAGPDEQYF
TRBD2 | TRBJ2-1 | TRBV15 | once | TGTGCCACCAGCAGTGGTCCTAGCGGGGGAGAATGGGAGCAGTTCTTC | CATSSGPSGGEWEQFF
TRBD2 | TRBJ2-1 | TRBV28 | NA | TGTGCCAGCAGTTTTAGCGGGACGAACAATGAGCAGTTCTTC | CASSFSGTNNEQFF
TRBD2 | TRBJ2-7 | TRBV14 | NA | TGTGCCAGCAGCGATACTAGCGACCCCTACGAGCAGTACTTC | CASSDTSDPYEQYF
NA | TRBJ1-3 | TRBV2 | NA | TGTGCCAGCAGTATCAACAGGGCTGGAAACACCATATATTTT | CASSINRAGNTIYF
NA | TRBJ2-3 | TRBV7-2 | NA | TGTGCCAGCAGCTTTTCCAGGGGCACAGATACGCAGTATTTT | CASSFSRGTDTQYF
NA | TRBJ1-5 | TRBV28 | NA | TGTGCCAGCAGTTCCCGGGTTTCCGGGAGTTATCAGCCCCAGCATTTT | CASSSRVSGSYQPQHF
TRBD2 | TRBJ2-1 | TRBV7-8 | once | TGTGCCAGCAGCCCGAAGCGGGGTACTGGGAATGAGCAGTTCTTC | CASSPKRGTGNEQFF
TRBD2 | TRBJ2-7 | TRBV3-1/TRBV3-2 | NA | TGTGCCAGCAGCCAATATCTAGCGGGAGGCCCCTTTGTAGACGAGCAGTACTTC | CASSQYLAGGPFVDEQYF
NA | TRBJ2-1 | TRBV18 | few | TGTGCCAGCTCACCAAACGGGGGCGCTTGGTCAGAGCAGTTCTTC | CASSPNGGAWSEQFF
NA | TRBJ2-1 | TRBV28 | NA | TGTGCCAGCGGAATCGCTGAGCAGTTCTTC | CASGIAEQFF
TRBD2 | TRBJ2-5 | TRBV11-3 | NA | TGTGCCAGCAGCTTAAAGGCCGCCTCAGCGGGAGTCGGTGAGACCCAGTACTTC | CASSLKAASAGVGETQYF
NA | TRBJ2-5 | TRBV28 | NA | TGTGCCAGCACCTCGATGGGGGGGGGCGGGGAGACCCAGTACTTC | CASTSMGGGGETQYF
TRBD1 | TRBJ1-5 | TRBV30 | NA | TGTGCCTGGAGTGGGACAGGGACCCATCAGCCCCAGCATTTT | CAWSGTGTHQPQHF
NA | TRBJ1-6 | TRBV2 | NA | TGTGCCAGCAGGGATCTAAATTCACCCCTCCACTTT | CASRDLNSPLHF
TRBD1 | TRBJ2-1 | TRBV5-6 | NA | TGTGCCAGCAGCTTGACTCCAGGGGGCGCGGGGTACAATGAGCAGTTCTTC | CASSLTPGGAGYNEQFF
NA | TRBJ1-2 | TRBV29-1 | NA | TGCAGCGTGGGGGGGCAGGGCTTGGGCTACACCTTC | CSVGGQGLGYTF